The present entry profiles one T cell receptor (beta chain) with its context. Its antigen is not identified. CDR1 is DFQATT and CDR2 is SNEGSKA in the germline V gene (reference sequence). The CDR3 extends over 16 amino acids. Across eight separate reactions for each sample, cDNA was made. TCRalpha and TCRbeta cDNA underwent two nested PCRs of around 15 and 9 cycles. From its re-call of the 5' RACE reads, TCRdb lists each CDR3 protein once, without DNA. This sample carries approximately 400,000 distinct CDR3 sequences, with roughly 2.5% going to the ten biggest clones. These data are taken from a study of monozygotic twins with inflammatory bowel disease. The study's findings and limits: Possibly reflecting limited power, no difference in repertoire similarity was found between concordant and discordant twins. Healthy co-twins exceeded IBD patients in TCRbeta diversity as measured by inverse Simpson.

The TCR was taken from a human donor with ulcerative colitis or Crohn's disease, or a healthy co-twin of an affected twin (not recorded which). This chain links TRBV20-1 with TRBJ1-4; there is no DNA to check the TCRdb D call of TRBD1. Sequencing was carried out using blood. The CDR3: CSASPRTGGPNEKLFF.